A single sample is the source of the 30 T cell receptor beta chains below, sequenced in a study of identical twins' blood T cells. TCRdb re-derived calls from the 5' RACE reads in MiXCR, one entry per CDR3 protein. The table includes 300,000 to 450,000 distinct CDR3 sequences, roughly 28% detected once. Sequences were obtained from PBMCs. Receptors were obtained from a woman aged 18-55 years in good health.

The V gene is TRBV5-1, the J gene TRBJ1-2; the match to TRBD1 covers 7 bases. The CDR3 runs to 15 residues. V gave up 4 bases and J gave up 4 bases; unmatched junction bases: 10. The V gene's germline CDR1 is SGHRS and CDR2 YFSETQ. The CDR3 DNA reads as TGCGCCAGCAGCGTAACAGGGGTAGGGGGCTATGGCTACACCTTC. This encodes CASSVTGVGGYGYTF.

This clonotype was seen only a few times. The J gene is TRBJ2-3, the V gene TRBV5-1; TRBD2 matches at 9 bases. This CDR3 region has 15 residues. The trim removed 4 bases at V and 2 bases at J, leaving 5 bases unmatched. CDR1 is SGHRS and CDR2 is YFSETQ in the germline V gene. CDR3 region: CASSTTSGFTDTQYF. The CDR3 DNA reads as TGCGCCAGCAGCACTACTAGCGGGTTCACAGATACGCAGTATTTT.

This chain connects TRBV7-2 to TRBJ1-1, with 8 bases identical to TRBD1. CDR3 length: 15 amino acids. Germline V CDR1 and CDR2: SGHTA, FQGNSA. V lost 5 bases to trimming and J lost 8 bases; unmatched junction nucleotides: 13. CDR3 amino acids: CASSPIGAGGAEAFF. CDR3 DNA sequence: TGTGCCAGCAGCCCAATTGGTGCAGGGGGCGCGGAAGCTTTCTTT.

In regard to this clonotype: This may arise from a read error, as a much more abundant clone is one base away. The gene calls are TRBV5-1 and TRBJ2-1, with TRBD1 matching 8 bases. The CDR3 sequence is 14 residues long. Germline CDR1 SGHRS, CDR2 YFSETQ. Here the CDR3 DNA reads TGCGCCAACAGCTTACAGGGGGTTTGGTATGAGCAGTTCTTC. Translated: CANSLQGVWYEQFF.

This clonotype was detected a few times. The chain recombines TRBV6-2 or TRBV6-3 with TRBJ2-7, with 7 positions matching TRBD2. The CDR3 sequence is 14 residues long. V gave up 8 bases and J gave up 5 bases; unmatched junction bases: 12. Per the germline V gene, CDR1 is MNHEY and CDR2 is SVGEGT. The CDR3 sequence: CASGRSGGWNEQYF. The CDR3 coding sequence is TGTGCCAGCGGGAGATCGGGGGGATGGAACGAGCAGTACTTC.

The chain carries TRBV7-2 and TRBJ1-5; D ambiguous. The CDR3 length is 14 residues. Germline assignment: CDR1 SGHTA and CDR2 FQGNSA. Trimming took off 8 bases at V and 2 bases at J, with 13 bases between the two ends. The DNA of the CDR3 is TGTGCCAGCTATGCGGGAAGGGGCAATCAGCCCCAGCATTTT. Translating it yields CASYAGRGNQPQHF.

This clonotype was recorded a few times. The rearrangement links TRBV12-3 or TRBV12-4 to TRBJ2-1; TRBD1 or TRBD2 may be the D gene (5 bases each). The CDR3 length is 13 residues. The germline V and J ends were trimmed by 5 bases and 4 bases, with 9 bases remaining between them. The CDR3 protein is CASSPGPYNEQFF. The CDR3 DNA is TGTGCCAGCAGTCCGGGACCTTACAATGAGCAGTTCTTC.

Details on this clonotype: Given a much more abundant clone one base away, this may be a read error. Here the CDR3 reads CAGSDLAGGTYEQYF. The CDR3 DNA sequence: TGTGCCGGCAGCGACCTAGCGGGAGGCACCTACGAGCAGTACTTC. This chain uses TRBV25-1 with TRBJ2-7; 11 bases fit TRBD2. Germline CDR1 is MGHDK and CDR2 is SYGVNS. This CDR3 has 15 residues.

A few counts support this clonotype. Relative to the germline gene, one junction end is altered; a read error may explain this. The gene calls are TRBV7-9 and TRBJ2-3; the D gene is possibly TRBD2 (6 bases). This CDR3 comprises 14 residues. Germline V gene lookup returns CDR1 SEHNR and CDR2 FQNEAQ (reference sequence). CDR3 coding DNA: TGTGCAAGCAGCTCCTATGGCGGGGCAGATACGCAGTATTTT. It yields the protein CASSSYGGADTQYF.

The genes are TRBV7-9 and TRBJ1-3; D is unresolved. The V and J ends lost 1 base and 0 bases respectively, with 7 bases between them. The CDR3 is made up of 15 amino acids. Looked up from germline, CDR1 is SEHNR and CDR2 is FQNEAQ (reference sequence). CDR3 protein: CASSLDAFSGNTIYF. CDR3 sequence (DNA): TGTGCCAGCAGCTTAGATGCGTTCTCTGGAAACACCATATATTTT. The complete variable domain, with remaining parts taken from reference TRBV7-9 and TRBJ1-3, reads DTGVSQNPRHKITKRGQNVTFRCDPISEHNRLYWYRQTLGQGPEFLTYFQNEAQLEKSRLLSDRFSAERPKGSFSTLEIQRTEQGDSAMYLCASSLDAFSGNTIYFGEGSWLTVV.

This clonotype was observed a few times. CDR3 sequence reads: CASSTGWTSELRGLAGVYEQYF. The CDR3 nucleotides read TGTGCCAGCAGCACAGGGTGGACAAGCGAACTTCGGGGGCTAGCGGGAGTGTACGAGCAGTACTTC. The genes are TRBV12-3 or TRBV12-4 and TRBJ2-7, with 10 bases aligning to TRBD2. V gave up 6 bases and J gave up 4 bases; unmatched junction bases: 30. CDR3 length: 22 amino acids.

Notes on this clonotype: This sequence may be a read error, since a much larger clone differs from it by one base. The chain combines TRBV29-1 with TRBJ1-3; 9 bases align to TRBD1. CDR3 length: 15 amino acids. CDR1 and CDR2 (germline): SQVTM, ANQGSEA. The CDR3 DNA reads TGCAGCGCTGATAGGAGGGACAGGGCTGGAAACGCCATATATTTT. Translating it yields CSADRRDRAGNAIYF.

This clonotype was seen a handful of times. The V gene is TRBV7-2, the J gene TRBJ1-1; no reliable D call. In germline, CDR1 is SGHTA, CDR2 FQGNSA. V lost 5 bases and J lost 5, with 12 bases in between. The CDR3 runs 13 residues. The CDR3 spells CASSADLETEAFF. CDR3 bases: TGTGCCAGCAGCGCCGACCTGGAGACTGAAGCTTTCTTT.

The chain is built from TRBV2 and TRBJ2-7, with TRBD1 matching over 11 bases. This CDR3 has 16 amino acids. J was trimmed by 3 bases and V by 7 bases; bases with no gene match: 11. Germline CDR1 and CDR2: SNHLY and FYNNEI. CDR3 sequence (DNA): TGTGCCAGCATCCCGACCGGGACAGGGGGATTCTACGAGCAGTACTTC. Translated, it gives CASIPTGTGGFYEQYF.

This clonotype was recorded a few times. The genes are TRBV5-6 and TRBJ1-1; the D is unclear. The length of the CDR3 is 15 residues. Germline V gene sequence: CDR1 SGHDT, CDR2 YYEEEE. Trimming pared 1 base from V and 0 bases from J, leaving 10 bases between. Here the CDR3 DNA reads TGTGCCAGCAGCTTGTCTGAACAATTGAACACTGAAGCTTTCTTT. This sequence encodes CASSLSEQLNTEAFF.

V usage is TRBV6-1 and J usage is TRBJ2-1; 9 positions match TRBD2. With 8 bases clipped from V and 2 bases from J, the junction kept 16 bases outside the gene matches. The CDR3 is 18 residues long. CDR1 and CDR2 from the germline V gene are MNHNS and SASEGT. The CDR3 reads CASGFKASSGKPYNEQFF. The CDR3 bases are TGTGCCAGCGGATTTAAAGCGTCTAGCGGGAAGCCCTACAATGAGCAGTTCTTC.

The chain is built from TRBV10-3 and TRBJ2-1; TRBD2 matches 14 bases. Germline CDR1 and CDR2: ENHRY and SYGVKD. The CDR3 spans 14 residues. J gave up 8 bases and V 8 bases, and 5 bases lay outside the gene matches. The CDR3 is CAISGTSGRDEQFF. The CDR3 nucleotides read TGTGCCATCTCCGGGACTAGCGGGAGAGATGAGCAGTTCTTC.

The chain carries TRBV20-1 and TRBJ1-2; D gene ambiguous. Trimming pared 6 bases from V and 4 bases from J, leaving 9 bases between. The CDR3 sequence is 11 residues long. Per the germline V gene, CDR1 is DFQATT and CDR2 is SNEGSKA (reference sequence). The CDR3 protein is CSAAKIYGYTF. In DNA, the CDR3 is TGCAGTGCCGCAAAAATCTATGGCTACACCTTC.

A few counts support this clonotype. V and J are TRBV20-1 and TRBJ1-4; 9 nucleotides match TRBD1. Per the germline V gene, CDR1 is DFQATT and CDR2 is SNEGSKA (reference sequence). The CDR3 has 16 residues. Unmatched junction bases numbered 7, after V lost 1 base and J lost 4 bases. The chain's CDR3 is CSARGRDRASNEKLFF. CDR3 bases: TGCAGTGCTAGAGGCCGGGACAGGGCTAGTAATGAAAAACTGTTTTTT.

In its sample, this clonotype was seen a few times. This chain joins TRBV5-1 and TRBJ2-1; the D gene is possibly TRBD2 (5 bases). The CDR3 length is 14 residues. V was pared by 2 bases and J by 7 bases, with 13 bases between. Germline V lookup: CDR1 SGHRS, CDR2 YFSETQ. CDR3 in amino acids: CASSFGLPGNEQFF. CDR3 DNA sequence: TGCGCCAGCAGCTTCGGACTCCCCGGGAATGAGCAGTTCTTC.

This clonotype was observed a handful of times. The chain employs TRBV15 and TRBJ1-5, with TRBD1 as a possible D gene (6 bases). Germline V CDR1 and CDR2: LNHNV, YYDKDF (reference sequence). Between the trimmed V and J ends, which lost 6 bases and 3 bases, there was a span of 18 bases. The CDR3 totals 16 residues. DNA of the CDR3: TGTGCCACCAGTTCCTTTGGGGGCAGGGTCAATCAGCCCCAGCATTTT. Its translation is CATSSFGGRVNQPQHF.

This clonotype came up a few times. This rearrangement joins TRBV14 to TRBJ1-5, with a tentative D call TRBD1 (5 bases). Germline CDR1 reads SGHDN; CDR2 reads FVKESK. CDR3 length: 14 amino acids. V was pared by 1 base and J by 4 bases, with 8 bases between. The CDR3 is CASSQVGVNQPQHF. CDR3 nucleotide sequence: TGTGCCAGCAGCCAAGTAGGGGTGAATCAGCCCCAGCATTTT. Looking up the rest from reference TRBV14 and TRBJ1-5 gives the full variable domain: EAGVTQFPSHSVIEKGQTVTLRCDPISGHDNLYWYRRVMGKEIKFLLHFVKESKQDESGMPNNRFLAERTGGTYSTLKVQPAELEDSGVYFCASSQVGVNQPQHFGDGTRLSIL.

This chain links TRBV9 with TRBJ2-2; D is possibly TRBD2 (5 bases). The CDR3 is 14 amino acids. Germline CDR1 is SGDLS and CDR2 is YYNGEE. V lost 7 bases and J 6 bases, leaving 16 bases between the germline ends. The CDR3 reads CASSSGTVAGELFF. CDR3 bases: TGTGCCAGCTCAAGCGGCACCGTCGCCGGGGAGCTGTTTTTT.

The CDR3 DNA follows: TGCAGCGTTGTGGCACACAACTATGGCTACACCTTC. Its protein product is CSVVAHNYGYTF. The V call is TRBV29-1, the J call TRBJ1-2; no clear D. The germline V gene encodes CDR1 SQVTM and CDR2 ANQGSEA. The CDR3 has 12 residues. V dropped 4 bases and J dropped 2 bases, with 8 bases sitting between them.

This clonotype showed up many times. The V gene is TRBV7-2, the J gene TRBJ1-6, with D possibly matching TRBD1 (5 bases). Per germline, CDR1 SGHTA and CDR2 FQGNSA. The CDR3 consists of 18 residues. V was trimmed by 2 bases and J by 0 bases, leaving 14 bases between them. CDR3 in amino acids: CASSLSIAGSSYNSPLHF. CDR3 nucleotide sequence: TGTGCCAGCAGCTTAAGTATTGCAGGGAGCTCCTATAATTCACCCCTCCACTTT.

The chain joins TRBV29-1 to TRBJ2-7, with D perhaps assigned TRBD1 or TRBD2 (5 bases each). From germline, CDR1 is SQVTM and CDR2 ANQGSEA. CDR3 length equals 15 residues. V dropped 6 bases and J dropped 5 bases, with 23 bases sitting between them. In DNA form, the CDR3 reads TGCAGCGTCCTCCCCCCCGGGACGGACAATAACGAGCAGTACTTC. Its translation: CSVLPPGTDNNEQYF.

The chain recombines TRBV10-3 with TRBJ2-3; unclear D gene. V lost 3 bases to trimming and J lost 0 bases, with 7 bases between them. This CDR3 is 14 amino acids long. The V gene's germline CDR1 is ENHRY and CDR2 SYGVKD. This CDR3 is CAISDKQSTDTQYF. The CDR3 bases are TGTGCCATCAGTGATAAACAGAGCACAGATACGCAGTATTTT.

This clonotype was recorded a few times. This chain links TRBV10-3 with TRBJ2-7; the D is unclear. This CDR3 is 14 amino acids long. Germline CDR1 is ENHRY and CDR2 is SYGVKD. V dropped 3 bases and J dropped 2 bases, with 11 bases sitting between them. The chain's CDR3 is CAISDPGNTYEQYF. In DNA, the CDR3 is TGTGCCATCAGTGACCCGGGTAACACCTACGAGCAGTACTTC.

This clonotype was counted between two and nine times. This chain links TRBV6-5 with TRBJ1-6; the D gene is possibly TRBD1 (5 bases). CDR1 is MNHEY and CDR2 is SVGAGI in the germline V gene. CDR3 length equals 14 residues. Trimming took off 2 bases at V and 10 bases at J, with 12 bases between the two ends. CDR3 protein: CASSYQGGYSPLHF. The CDR3 DNA reads as TGTGCCAGCAGTTACCAGGGAGGTTACTCACCCCTCCACTTT.

The chain is built from TRBV4-3 and TRBJ2-1, with D maybe TRBD2 (6 bases). CDR1 LGHNA and CDR2 YSLEER come from the germline V gene. V lost 1 base and J lost 2, with 9 bases in between. CDR3 size: 15 residues. The DNA for the CDR3 is TGCGCCAGCAGCCAAGCGGGAGAGACCTACAATGAGCAGTTCTTC. This codes for CASSQAGETYNEQFF.